Sequencing of this T cell receptor beta chain was carried out in a study of T cell responses to AZD1222 COVID-19 vaccine. Findings and limits, study-wide: The breadth and depth of Spike-specific TCRs increased once two AZD1222 doses had been given. White British donors predominated, females outnumbered males, and clonal diversity was possibly underestimated. Within unmutated variant regions lay the reported targets of nearly half of spike-specific TCRs. The repertoires were collected only after the peak T cell response.

Germline V gives CDR1 MNHEY, CDR2 SVGEGT. The CDR3 runs 13 residues. The V and J ends lost 3 bases and 5 bases respectively, with 10 bases between them. Notes on this clone: Its antigen is currently unknown.

Method: immunoSEQ multiplex PCR; TCRdb's copy keeps in-frame clones and lacks some. The profile shows over 150,000 clones, 86% of them singletons. This TCR derives from an adult in good health. J is TRBJ1-1 and V is TRBV6-2 or TRBV6-3; no firm D call. The source was peripheral blood, collected on day 0 of MenACWY control vaccination. CDR3 loop: CASSYLTDTEAFF. The DNA for the CDR3 is TGTGCCAGCAGTTATCTGACTGATACTGAAGCTTTCTTT.